By share, the clone carrying this T cell receptor (beta chain) ranks as medium-sized. This record comes from a study of molecular identifiers for immune sequencing clone quantification. One entry per CDR3 protein results from TCRdb running MiXCR on the PCR reads. Of around 8,000 distinct CDR3 sequences in the sample, under 45% were seen once. Germline V gene sequence: CDR1 SGHTA, CDR2 FQGNSA. The V and J ends lost 5 bases and 4 bases, in that order; junction bases with no gene match: 4. The CDR3 consists of 14 residues. This sequence joins TRBV7-2 and TRBJ2-1, with 8 bases fitting TRBD2. This TCR came from a human donor in good health. Some libraries in this study had Jurkat cell RNA spiked in. Sequencing was carried out using naive CD8+ T cells from blood, with Jurkat cell RNA spiked in. Subset noted: FACS-sorted CD8+CD4-CCR7+CD45RA+ naive T cells. CDR3 amino acids: CASSTLAGYNEQFF. The CDR3 DNA is TGTGCCAGCAGCACCCTAGCGGGTTACAATGAGCAGTTCTTC. The whole variable domain, filled in from reference TRBV7-2 and TRBJ2-1, reads GAGVSQSPSNKVTEKGKDVELRCDPISGHTALYWYRQSLGQGLEFLIYFQGNSAPDKSGLPSDRFSAERTGGSVSTLTIQRTQQEDSAVYLCASSTLAGYNEQFFGPGTRLTVL.